A single sample is the source of the 27 T cell receptor beta chains below, sequenced in a study of blood T cell repertoires in COVID-19. Generated by immunoSEQ multiplex PCR, the TCRdb table keeps only in-frame clones and is missing some. Of around 25,000 clones in the sample, about four fifths are singletons; the top ten hold more than 65%. Sequenced material: peripheral blood. These receptors all stem from a man between 70 and 80 years old with acute or convalescent COVID-19.

This sequence joins TRBV6-4 and TRBJ2-2; D remains ambiguous. Germline loops: CDR1 MRHNA, CDR2 SNTAGT. With 6 bases removed from V and 2 bases from J, the gap between germline ends came to 10 bases. This CDR3 has 14 amino acids. The CDR3 DNA sequence: TGTGCCAGCAGGGAGATACTTAACACCGGGGAGCTGTTTTTT. Encoded protein: CASREILNTGELFF.

In this sample, this clone turned up once. The chain couples TRBV7-9 to TRBJ2-3; TRBD1 aligns across 8 bases. Germline CDR1 reads SEHNR; CDR2 reads FQNEAQ (reference sequence). The J segment lost 6 bases and the V segment lost 5 bases, leaving 10 bases of the junction unmatched. The length of the CDR3 is 15 residues. Written as DNA, the CDR3 is TGTGCCAGCAGCCCAAGACAGGGGTTAGCGGATACGCAGTATTTT. Amino acid sequence: CASSPRQGLADTQYF.

The chain joins TRBV18 to TRBJ1-5; a weak D match, TRBD1 (6 bases). The germline V gene has CDR1 KGHSH and CDR2 LQKENI. Trimming took off 6 bases at V and 4 bases at J, with 19 bases between the two ends. This CDR3 spans 16 amino acids. The CDR3 loop is CASSSPTGQLNQPQHF. CDR3 DNA sequence: TGTGCCAGCTCCTCGCCAACAGGGCAGCTGAATCAGCCCCAGCATTTT. The full variable domain, its missing parts supplied by reference TRBV18 and TRBJ1-5, is NAGVMQNPRHLVRRRGQEARLRCSPMKGHSHVYWYRQLPEEGLKFMVYLQKENIIDESGMPKERFSAEFPKEGPSILRIQQVVRGDSAAYFCASSSPTGQLNQPQHFGDGTRLSIL.

The chain employs TRBV6-5 and TRBJ1-3; tentative D call: TRBD1 (5 bases). Germline CDR1 MNHEY, CDR2 SVGAGI. CDR3 length equals 16 residues. V was cut by 2 bases and J by 1 base, with 12 bases left in between. The CDR3 nucleotides read TGTGCCAGCAGTTACGGGGGGTTTTTATCTGGAAACACCATATATTTT. It encodes CASSYGGFLSGNTIYF.

This clone was detected once. The chain is built from TRBV27 and TRBJ1-5; 8 bases fit TRBD1. V gave up 5 bases and J gave up 3 bases; unmatched junction bases: 9. The CDR3 is 16 amino acids. Germline V CDR1 and CDR2: MNHEY, SMNVEV (reference sequence). The CDR3 spells CASSRLQGENNQPQHF. The CDR3 DNA follows: TGTGCCAGCAGTCGCCTACAGGGGGAGAACAATCAGCCCCAGCATTTT.

The chain joins TRBV5-1 to TRBJ2-2; 7 bases are shared with TRBD1. This CDR3 contains 17 residues. CDR1 is SGHRS and CDR2 is YFSETQ in the germline V gene. V trimming: 4 bases; J trimming: 1 base; junction bases outside the gene matches: 10. DNA of the CDR3: TGCGCCAGCAGCAGAAATCGGGACAGTGGGAACACCGGGGAGCTGTTTTTT. Its protein product is CASSRNRDSGNTGELFF.

This chain links TRBV25-1 with TRBJ1-2; D is ambiguous. Per germline, CDR1 MGHDK and CDR2 SYGVNS. CDR3 length equals 14 residues. Trimming took 2 bases from V and 6 from J, leaving 13 bases between them. CDR3 amino acids: CASSERGPGDGYTF. In DNA, the CDR3 is TGTGCCAGCAGTGAACGAGGGCCCGGGGATGGCTACACCTTC.

This rearrangement joins TRBV2 to TRBJ2-4, with no clear D. CDR3 length equals 14 residues. The V and J ends lost 1 base and 6 bases respectively, with 10 bases between them. The germline gives CDR1 SNHLY, CDR2 FYNNEI. CDR3 DNA sequence: TGTGCCAGCAGTGAAGAGCTCTCGGTAAACATTCAGTACTTC. Its translation: CASSEELSVNIQYF. Full variable domain (missing parts from reference TRBV2 and TRBJ2-4): EPEVTQTPSHQVTQMGQEVILRCVPISNHLYFYWYRQILGQKVEFLVSFYNNEISEKSEIFDDQFSVERPDGSNFTLKIRSTKLEDSAMYFCASSEELSVNIQYFGAGTRLSVL.

The chain recombines TRBV5-1 with TRBJ2-6; D is possibly TRBD1 (6 bases). The CDR3 is 17 residues long. Germline CDR1 and CDR2: SGHRS and YFSETQ. V shed 1 base and J shed 0 bases, with 11 bases lying between them. CDR3 amino acids: CASSLSPGHSGANVLTF. DNA for the CDR3: TGCGCCAGCAGCTTGTCACCGGGACACTCTGGGGCCAACGTCCTGACTTTC.

The chain employs TRBV3-1 (or the pseudogene TRBV3-2) and TRBJ1-1, with 8 bases matching TRBD1. The CDR3 is 13 amino acids. Germline assignment: CDR1 LGHDT and CDR2 YNNKEL (reference sequence). J was trimmed by 3 bases and V by 4 bases; bases with no gene match: 1. The CDR3: CASSRGQDTEAFF. CDR3 nucleotides: TGTGCCAGCAGCCGGGGACAGGACACTGAAGCTTTCTTT.

In DNA, the CDR3 is TGTGCCAGCAGCCAGCAGGGATACAATGAGCAGTTCTTC. Amino acid sequence: CASSQQGYNEQFF. This chain uses TRBV3-1 (or the pseudogene TRBV3-2) with TRBJ2-1, with D tentatively TRBD1 (5 bases). Trimming removed 3 bases at V and 4 bases at J, with 7 bases between. This CDR3 comprises 13 residues. The V gene's germline CDR1 is LGHDT and CDR2 YNNKEL (reference sequence).

The chain has TRBV28 and TRBJ1-2; 9 bases match TRBD1. Germline V CDR1 and CDR2: MDHEN, SYDVKM. The ends lost 2 bases at V and 1 base at J; junction bases unmatched: 2. The CDR3 sequence is 15 residues long. This chain's CDR3 is CASSLRQGGNYGYTF. CDR3 DNA: TGTGCCAGCAGTTTAAGACAGGGGGGTAACTATGGCTACACCTTC.

The chain uses TRBV18 and TRBJ1-5; maybe TRBD1 (5 bases). Trimming removed 3 bases from V and 5 bases from J, with 17 bases in between. The CDR3 totals 16 residues. CDR1 is KGHSH and CDR2 is LQKENI in the germline V gene. CDR3 nucleotide sequence: TGTGCCAGCTCACCTTTCCGGGACTCGGGGGATCAGCCCCAGCATTTT. It yields the protein CASSPFRDSGDQPQHF.

The V and J genes are TRBV9 and TRBJ2-4; 11 positions match TRBD1. Germline CDR1 and CDR2: SGDLS and YYNGEE. This CDR3 has 20 amino acids. V shed 3 bases, J shed 6 bases, and the junction held 20 bases outside the gene matches. The CDR3 reads CASSGTIPGQGAGWRNIQYF. The CDR3 DNA reads TGTGCCAGCAGCGGAACGATACCCGGACAGGGGGCAGGGTGGAGAAACATTCAGTACTTC.

This chain joins TRBV6-2 or TRBV6-3 and TRBJ1-5; maybe TRBD1 (5 bases). The CDR3 is 14 residues long. Germline V gene lookup returns CDR1 MNHEY and CDR2 SVGEGT. V lost 6 bases and J 7 bases, leaving 16 bases between the germline ends. Here the CDR3 DNA reads TGTGCCAGCAGCCCCACTCCGGGGGTCCAGCCCCAGCATTTT. Translation gives CASSPTPGVQPQHF.

This clone was seen a handful of times. The rearrangement uses TRBV6-5 and TRBJ2-6; D unclear. Looked up from germline, CDR1 is MNHEY and CDR2 is SVGAGI. The CDR3 length is 13 residues. Trimming stripped 7 bases from V and 0 bases from J, with 4 bases between. The CDR3 reads CASTVSGANVLTF. The CDR3 DNA sequence: TGTGCCAGCACGGTCTCTGGGGCCAACGTCCTGACTTTC.

The J gene is TRBJ2-2, the V gene TRBV5-1; 9 bases are shared with TRBD2. This CDR3 region has 16 residues. Unmatched junction bases numbered 6, after V lost 0 bases and J lost 6 bases. Germline CDR1 is SGHRS and CDR2 is YFSETQ. CDR3 sequence (DNA): TGCGCCAGCAGCTTGGAATTGCGGGAGGGCGCCGGGGAGCTGTTTTTT. Protein: CASSLELREGAGELFF.

The chain combines TRBV9 with TRBJ2-5; possible D gene TRBD2, 7 bases. With 2 bases removed from V and 2 bases from J, the gap between germline ends came to 16 bases. The CDR3 length is 16 residues. The germline CDR1 and CDR2 sequences are SGDLS and YYNGEE. The CDR3 nucleotides read TGTGCCAGCAGCGTGGATCCGGGGGGCTATCAAGAGACCCAGTACTTC. Residues: CASSVDPGGYQETQYF.

This rearrangement joins TRBV30 to TRBJ2-5; 7 bases fit TRBD2. Germline lookup yields CDR1 GTSNPN and CDR2 SVGIG (reference sequence). Trimming took 1 base from V and 5 from J; bases not matched to a gene: 7. The CDR3 loop spans 14 amino acids. Here the CDR3 reads CAWSEAGRRETQYF. The CDR3 bases are TGTGCCTGGAGTGAAGCGGGAAGGAGGGAGACCCAGTACTTC.

The chain carries TRBV12-3 or TRBV12-4 and TRBJ2-1; D may be TRBD2 (5 bases). The CDR3 is made up of 13 amino acids. V lost 11 bases and J 5 bases, leaving 16 bases between the germline ends. This CDR3 is CAVGGLLDNEQFF. The CDR3 DNA reads as TGTGCCGTCGGCGGGCTACTCGACAATGAGCAGTTCTTC.

This chain links TRBV27 with TRBJ1-4; perhaps TRBD1 as D (6 bases). Per germline, CDR1 MNHEY and CDR2 SMNVEV (reference sequence). Between the trimmed V and J ends, which lost 6 bases and 8 bases, there was a span of 19 bases. The CDR3 is 15 residues long. The CDR3: CASRSGKGGNEKLFF. The CDR3 bases are TGTGCCAGCAGATCAGGGAAAGGGGGTAACGAAAAACTGTTTTTT. Full variable domain (outside the CDR3, taken from reference TRBV27 and TRBJ1-4): EAQVTQNPRYLITVTGKKLTVTCSQNMNHEYMSWYRQDPGLGLRQIYYSMNVEVTDKGDVPEGYKVSRKEKRNFPLILESPSPNQTSLYFCASRSGKGGNEKLFFGSGTQLSVL.

The chain has TRBV7-8 and TRBJ2-7; 10 positions agree with TRBD1. CDR3 size: 15 residues. V lost 4 bases, J lost 4 bases, and 7 bases stayed unmatched. Germline V gene data show CDR1 as SGHVS and CDR2 as FQNEAQ. The CDR3 DNA reads as TGTGCCAGCAGCTCGGAGACAGGGGGCGGGTACGAGCAGTACTTC. This translates into CASSSETGGGYEQYF.

The chain joins TRBV6-2 or TRBV6-3 to TRBJ1-1; 11 bases match TRBD1. CDR3 length: 15 residues. The V segment lost 5 bases and the J segment 3 bases; nucleotides outside the gene matches: 5. The germline V gene encodes CDR1 MNHEY and CDR2 SVGEGT. DNA of the CDR3: TGTGCCAGCAGTGGACAGGGGGCGGCGTACACTGAAGCTTTCTTT. Its translation: CASSGQGAAYTEAFF.

The chain employs TRBV11-3 and TRBJ2-1; 9 bases match TRBD2. The trim removed 3 bases at V and 8 bases at J, leaving 5 bases unmatched. CDR1 is SGHNT, CDR2 YENEEA, per germline. This CDR3 has 14 amino acids. DNA for the CDR3: TGTGCCAGCAGCTTCCAGCGGGAGGCCCATGAGCAGTTCTTC. Its translation is CASSFQREAHEQFF.

This chain connects TRBV6-5 to TRBJ1-4, with 8 positions matching TRBD1. V lost 4 bases to trimming and J lost 6 bases; unmatched junction nucleotides: 7. Germline V CDR1 and CDR2: MNHEY, SVGAGI. The CDR3 has 15 amino acids. The CDR3: CASSFSQGVDEKLFF. DNA for the CDR3: TGTGCCAGCAGTTTCTCACAGGGGGTGGATGAAAAACTGTTTTTT.

The V call is TRBV6-5, the J call TRBJ1-5; weak D call: TRBD1 (6 bases). Germline values: CDR1 MNHEY, CDR2 SVGAGI. The V end was cut by 7 bases, the J end by 2 bases, with 15 bases between. This CDR3 is built from 15 residues. CDR3 sequence: CASMWETGRNQPQHF. Written as DNA, the CDR3 is TGTGCCAGCATGTGGGAGACAGGCCGCAATCAGCCCCAGCATTTT.

This clone was detected once. The rearrangement joins TRBV30 to TRBJ2-3; perhaps TRBD2 as D (5 bases). V was cut by 3 bases and J by 4 bases, with 8 bases left in between. Germline values: CDR1 GTSNPN, CDR2 SVGIG (reference sequence). The length of the CDR3 is 12 residues. The CDR3 is CAWRTGADTQYF. The CDR3 DNA reads TGTGCCTGGAGAACCGGGGCAGATACGCAGTATTTT.